This is a list of T cell receptor beta chains from one sample in a study of response to subunit inactivated influenza vaccine. One entry per CDR3 protein, called by TCRdb with MiXCR from the RT-PCR reads. Among fewer than 550,000 distinct CDR3 sequences, around 25% were seen once, and the ten largest hold about 1.9%. Sequenced material: CD4+ T cells sorted from PBMCs, taken approximately 5 days after vaccination. The receptor set was obtained from a middle-aged man who received an inactivated influenza vaccine. The CDR3 runs from the conserved cysteine through the conserved F or W. D genes are given only for firm matches. A clone size is listed for some rows: how often the clone was seen (once, few, many), or a class if it is expanded.

V gene: TRBV29-1; D gene: NA; clone size: NA; J gene: TRBJ1-1; CDR3 protein: CSGGEPNTEAFF; CDR3 DNA: TGCAGCGGGGGGGAGCCAAACACTGAAGCTTTCTTT
V gene: TRBV10-3; D gene: NA; clone size: many; J gene: TRBJ2-5; CDR3 protein: CAISENFQETQYF; CDR3 DNA: TGTGCCATCAGTGAGAACTTTCAAGAGACCCAGTACTTC
V gene: TRBV4-2; D gene: TRBD1; clone size: NA; J gene: TRBJ1-4; CDR3 protein: CASSPGTGGVEKLFF; CDR3 DNA: TGTGCCAGCAGCCCCGGGACAGGTGGAGTCGAAAAACTGTTTTTT
V gene: TRBV28; D gene: NA; clone size: NA; J gene: TRBJ1-5; CDR3 protein: CASSLGRLAFYSNQPQHF; CDR3 DNA: TGTGCCAGCAGTTTGGGCAGGCTCGCCTTCTATAGCAATCAGCCCCAGCATTTT
V gene: TRBV20-1; D gene: NA; clone size: NA; J gene: TRBJ1-1; CDR3 protein: CSARSITAYTEAFF; CDR3 DNA: TGCAGTGCTAGATCCATCACAGCTTACACTGAAGCTTTCTTT
V gene: TRBV4-3; D gene: NA; clone size: few; J gene: TRBJ2-3; CDR3 protein: CASSQTAGGGSLDTQYF; CDR3 DNA: TGCGCCAGCAGCCAGACGGCAGGGGGAGGGTCTTTGGATACGCAGTATTTT
V gene: TRBV7-8; D gene: NA; clone size: NA; J gene: TRBJ1-5; CDR3 protein: CASSRQAGSGQPQHF; CDR3 DNA: TGTGCCAGCAGCCGACAAGCGGGCTCAGGGCAGCCCCAGCATTTT
V gene: TRBV28; D gene: TRBD2; clone size: few; J gene: TRBJ2-3; CDR3 protein: CASSFSFSSLAGGSDTQYF; CDR3 DNA: TGTGCCAGCAGTTTCTCTTTCTCGTCACTAGCGGGAGGGTCAGATACGCAGTATTTT
V gene: TRBV20-1; D gene: NA; clone size: few; J gene: TRBJ1-2; CDR3 protein: CSAKQGAYGYTF; CDR3 DNA: TGCAGTGCTAAACAGGGCGCTTATGGCTACACCTTC
V gene: TRBV28; D gene: TRBD2; clone size: few; J gene: TRBJ2-5; CDR3 protein: CASSLPSGGETQYF; CDR3 DNA: TGTGCCAGCAGTTTGCCTAGCGGGGGTGAGACCCAGTACTTC
V gene: TRBV20-1; D gene: NA; clone size: NA; J gene: TRBJ1-5; CDR3 protein: CSASPGNDQPQHF; CDR3 DNA: TGCAGTGCTAGTCCAGGGAATGATCAGCCCCAGCATTTT
V gene: TRBV7-2; D gene: NA; clone size: NA; J gene: TRBJ2-7; CDR3 protein: CASSSRQAQQYF; CDR3 DNA: TGTGCCAGCAGCTCTCGACAGGCCCAGCAGTACTTC
V gene: TRBV4-2; D gene: TRBD2; clone size: NA; J gene: TRBJ2-7; CDR3 protein: CASSQGGTSGLSYEQYF; CDR3 DNA: TGTGCCAGCAGCCAAGGAGGGACTAGCGGACTCTCCTACGAGCAGTACTTC
V gene: TRBV10-3; D gene: NA; clone size: few; J gene: TRBJ1-3; CDR3 protein: CAIRGPGPGNTIYF; CDR3 DNA: TGTGCCATCAGGGGACCGGGACCTGGAAACACCATATATTTT
V gene: TRBV6-2/TRBV6-3; D gene: NA; clone size: NA; J gene: TRBJ1-1; CDR3 protein: CASSYSKNRRELSMNTEAFF; CDR3 DNA: TGTGCCAGCAGTTACTCGAAGAATCGGAGAGAACTGTCCATGAACACTGAAGCTTTCTTT
V gene: TRBV20-1; D gene: NA; clone size: few; J gene: TRBJ2-7; CDR3 protein: CSASIGAGGVYEQYF; CDR3 DNA: TGCAGTGCTAGTATTGGGGCAGGGGGGGTCTACGAGCAGTACTTC
V gene: TRBV4-2; D gene: TRBD2; clone size: few; J gene: TRBJ2-1; CDR3 protein: CASSQSTSGGPTSSYNEQFF; CDR3 DNA: TGTGCCAGCAGCCAATCGACTAGCGGGGGGCCAACGAGCTCCTACAATGAGCAGTTCTTC
V gene: TRBV29-1; D gene: NA; clone size: many; J gene: TRBJ1-5; CDR3 protein: CSVVPGDINQPQHF; CDR3 DNA: TGCAGCGTTGTCCCAGGGGATATCAATCAGCCCCAGCATTTT
V gene: TRBV5-1; D gene: TRBD1; clone size: few; J gene: TRBJ2-5; CDR3 protein: CASSSGQGPQETQYF; CDR3 DNA: TGCGCCAGCAGCTCCGGACAGGGCCCCCAAGAGACCCAGTACTTC
V gene: TRBV6-1; D gene: NA; clone size: NA; J gene: TRBJ2-3; CDR3 protein: CASRARVGTDTQYF; CDR3 DNA: TGTGCCAGCAGGGCCCGTGTGGGCACAGATACGCAGTATTTT
V gene: TRBV4-3; D gene: NA; clone size: few; J gene: TRBJ1-2; CDR3 protein: CASSQGLETNYGYTF; CDR3 DNA: TGCGCCAGCAGCCAAGGACTAGAAACTAACTATGGCTACACCTTC
V gene: TRBV6-2/TRBV6-3; D gene: TRBD1; clone size: NA; J gene: TRBJ2-1; CDR3 protein: CASSITGQGYNEQFF; CDR3 DNA: TGTGCCAGCAGCATAACGGGACAGGGGTACAATGAGCAGTTCTTC
V gene: TRBV15; D gene: NA; clone size: few; J gene: TRBJ2-7; CDR3 protein: CATSLPSPREQYF; CDR3 DNA: TGTGCCACCAGTTTACCCTCCCCGCGCGAGCAGTACTTC
V gene: TRBV3-1; D gene: NA; clone size: NA; J gene: TRBJ2-3; CDR3 protein: CASSEDKSTDTQYF; CDR3 DNA: TGTGCCAGCAGCGAGGACAAGAGCACAGATACGCAGTATTTT
V gene: TRBV6-2/TRBV6-3; D gene: TRBD1; clone size: NA; J gene: TRBJ1-2; CDR3 protein: CASTRDSSYGYTF; CDR3 DNA: TGTGCCAGCACCCGGGACAGTTCCTATGGCTACACCTTC
V gene: TRBV29-1; D gene: NA; clone size: few; J gene: TRBJ1-2; CDR3 protein: CSVEAPNYGYTF; CDR3 DNA: TGCAGCGTTGAAGCACCGAACTATGGCTACACCTTC
V gene: TRBV4-3; D gene: NA; clone size: NA; J gene: TRBJ1-2; CDR3 protein: CASSQDWTVGGYTF; CDR3 DNA: TGCGCCAGCAGCCAAGATTGGACAGTAGGTGGCTACACCTTC
V gene: TRBV7-2; D gene: NA; clone size: NA; J gene: TRBJ1-2; CDR3 protein: CASSLGGVIYGYTF; CDR3 DNA: TGTGCCAGCAGCTTGGGAGGGGTAATTTATGGCTACACCTTC
V gene: TRBV6-1; D gene: TRBD1; clone size: NA; J gene: TRBJ2-5; CDR3 protein: CASSRPGGGETQYF; CDR3 DNA: TGTGCCAGCAGCCGCCCAGGGGGTGGGGAGACCCAGTACTTC
V gene: TRBV14; D gene: NA; clone size: NA; J gene: TRBJ2-5; CDR3 protein: CASSQDQARVETQYF; CDR3 DNA: TGTGCCAGCAGCCAAGATCAGGCCAGGGTGGAGACCCAGTACTTC
V gene: TRBV28; D gene: TRBD1; clone size: NA; J gene: TRBJ2-3; CDR3 protein: CASSKLTRQGAQYF; CDR3 DNA: TGTGCCAGCAGCAAGCTAACTCGACAGGGAGCGCAGTATTTT
V gene: TRBV4-1; D gene: NA; clone size: many; J gene: TRBJ1-1; CDR3 protein: CASSQDWRGDTEAFF; CDR3 DNA: TGCGCCAGCAGCCAAGATTGGAGGGGGGACACTGAAGCTTTCTTT
V gene: TRBV7-2; D gene: TRBD2; clone size: NA; J gene: TRBJ2-5; CDR3 protein: CASSLAVGLAGRSKTQYF; CDR3 DNA: TGTGCCAGCAGCTTAGCGGTAGGGCTAGCGGGACGGTCCAAGACCCAGTACTTC
V gene: TRBV4-2; D gene: NA; clone size: NA; J gene: TRBJ1-6; CDR3 protein: CASSQDQSSKSPLHF; CDR3 DNA: TGTGCCAGCAGCCAAGATCAATCTAGCAAATCACCCCTCCACTTT
V gene: TRBV5-1; D gene: NA; clone size: few; J gene: TRBJ2-2; CDR3 protein: CASSSKVLDTGELFF; CDR3 DNA: TGCGCCAGCAGCTCCAAGGTTTTGGACACCGGGGAGCTGTTTTTT
V gene: TRBV20-1; D gene: TRBD1; clone size: NA; J gene: TRBJ2-5; CDR3 protein: CSAGTDQETQYF; CDR3 DNA: TGCAGTGCTGGGACAGACCAAGAGACCCAGTACTTC
V gene: TRBV2; D gene: NA; clone size: NA; J gene: TRBJ1-4; CDR3 protein: CASIRNSPTNEKLFF; CDR3 DNA: TGTGCCAGCATCAGAAACAGCCCAACTAATGAAAAACTGTTTTTT
V gene: TRBV27; D gene: TRBD2; clone size: NA; J gene: TRBJ2-5; CDR3 protein: CASSTTSGGYQDTQYF; CDR3 DNA: TGTGCCAGCAGTACTACTAGCGGGGGGTACCAAGATACCCAGTACTTC
V gene: TRBV11-2; D gene: NA; clone size: few; J gene: TRBJ2-7; CDR3 protein: CASSPGLYYEQYF; CDR3 DNA: TGTGCCAGCAGCCCGGGACTCTACTACGAGCAGTACTTC
V gene: TRBV7-2; D gene: NA; clone size: NA; J gene: TRBJ2-5; CDR3 protein: CASSFGLGGRETQYF; CDR3 DNA: TGTGCCAGCAGCTTCGGACTCGGGGGTCGAGAGACCCAGTACTTC
V gene: TRBV25-1; D gene: NA; clone size: few; J gene: TRBJ1-1; CDR3 protein: CASSAAYNTEAFF; CDR3 DNA: TGTGCCAGCAGTGCCGCTTACAACACTGAAGCTTTCTTT
V gene: TRBV6-1; D gene: TRBD2; clone size: many; J gene: TRBJ2-5; CDR3 protein: CASRNSGGDKTQYF; CDR3 DNA: TGTGCCAGCAGGAATAGCGGGGGGGATAAGACCCAGTACTTC
V gene: TRBV7-2; D gene: TRBD1; clone size: many; J gene: TRBJ2-7; CDR3 protein: CASSFDRAYEQYF; CDR3 DNA: TGTGCCAGCAGCTTCGACAGGGCCTACGAGCAGTACTTC
V gene: TRBV28; D gene: TRBD1; clone size: few; J gene: TRBJ2-1; CDR3 protein: CASSLDRGGISYNEQFF; CDR3 DNA: TGTGCCAGCAGTTTAGACAGGGGAGGAATCTCCTACAATGAGCAGTTCTTC
V gene: TRBV6-2/TRBV6-3; D gene: TRBD2; clone size: NA; J gene: TRBJ2-1; CDR3 protein: CASSYPQAGGPDEQFF; CDR3 DNA: TGTGCCAGCAGTTACCCTCAAGCGGGAGGGCCAGATGAGCAGTTCTTC
V gene: TRBV7-8; D gene: NA; clone size: NA; J gene: TRBJ2-5; CDR3 protein: CASSSYAGTSGETQYF; CDR3 DNA: TGTGCCAGCAGCTCGTATGCCGGGACCTCCGGGGAGACCCAGTACTTC
V gene: TRBV20-1; D gene: TRBD2; clone size: NA; J gene: TRBJ2-1; CDR3 protein: CSATSGGSYNEQFF; CDR3 DNA: TGCAGTGCCACTAGCGGGGGCTCCTACAATGAGCAGTTCTTC
V gene: TRBV7-8; D gene: NA; clone size: few; J gene: TRBJ1-1; CDR3 protein: CASITDRTNTEAFF; CDR3 DNA: TGTGCCAGCATTACCGACAGAACCAACACTGAAGCTTTCTTT
V gene: TRBV3-1; D gene: TRBD2; clone size: NA; J gene: TRBJ2-1; CDR3 protein: CATTRGTTNEQFF; CDR3 DNA: TGTGCCACCACGCGGGGGACTACCAATGAGCAGTTCTTC
V gene: TRBV5-1; D gene: NA; clone size: many; J gene: TRBJ2-7; CDR3 protein: CASSSGQPGPSSYEQYF; CDR3 DNA: TGCGCCAGCAGCTCCGGACAACCGGGACCGTCTTCCTACGAGCAGTACTTC
V gene: TRBV20-1; D gene: NA; clone size: many; J gene: TRBJ2-5; CDR3 protein: CSASSGGLSTQETQYF; CDR3 DNA: TGCAGTGCTAGTTCCGGCGGGCTGTCTACCCAAGAGACCCAGTACTTC
V gene: TRBV7-8; D gene: TRBD1; clone size: few; J gene: TRBJ2-7; CDR3 protein: CASSIQQGISSYEQYF; CDR3 DNA: TGTGCCAGCAGCATACAACAGGGGATCAGCTCCTACGAGCAGTACTTC
V gene: TRBV7-6; D gene: NA; clone size: NA; J gene: TRBJ1-1; CDR3 protein: CASFLAEGNTEAFF; CDR3 DNA: TGTGCCAGCTTCTTAGCGGAGGGGAACACTGAAGCTTTCTTT
V gene: TRBV5-1; D gene: NA; clone size: many; J gene: TRBJ1-5; CDR3 protein: CASKVQPASNQPQHF; CDR3 DNA: TGCGCCAGCAAAGTTCAGCCCGCGAGCAATCAGCCCCAGCATTTT
V gene: TRBV9; D gene: NA; clone size: few; J gene: TRBJ1-2; CDR3 protein: CASSVDSRAHGYTF; CDR3 DNA: TGTGCCAGCAGCGTAGACAGCAGGGCCCATGGCTACACCTTC
V gene: TRBV5-1; D gene: TRBD1; clone size: NA; J gene: TRBJ1-4; CDR3 protein: CASSLRRTGSEKLFF; CDR3 DNA: TGCGCCAGCAGCCTGCGGCGGACAGGGAGTGAAAAACTGTTTTTT
V gene: TRBV12-3/TRBV12-4; D gene: NA; clone size: few; J gene: TRBJ2-1; CDR3 protein: CASSFSGAAYNEQFF; CDR3 DNA: TGTGCCAGCAGTTTCTCCGGGGCGGCGTACAATGAGCAGTTCTTC
V gene: TRBV6-1; D gene: NA; clone size: NA; J gene: TRBJ2-7; CDR3 protein: CASSPVGDSYEQYF; CDR3 DNA: TGTGCCAGTTCTCCAGTGGGGGACTCCTACGAGCAGTACTTC
V gene: TRBV7-2; D gene: TRBD1; clone size: NA; J gene: TRBJ1-2; CDR3 protein: CASSLDRGRDGYTF; CDR3 DNA: TGTGCCAGCAGCTTAGACAGGGGGAGGGATGGCTACACCTTC